Shown below are 26 T cell receptor beta chains from a single sample sequenced in a study of tumor-infiltrating lymphocytes in primary liver carcinoma. TCR beta cDNA was prepared out of roughly 450 ng total RNA by means of a constant-region primer. Library construction for TCR beta comprised three nested multiplex PCR rounds performed with slightly modified ARM-PCR. Running 9 to 10 cycles apiece, the first two PCR rounds relied on TRBV1-TRBV30 forward primers together with a C-beta reverse primer. TCRdb reprocessed the multiplex PCR reads with MiXCR, giving one entry per CDR3 protein. The table has 75,000 to 80,000 distinct CDR3 sequences, about 75% seen once; the top ten hold 26%. Extraction of RNA together with DNA used 20-30 mg of unsorted bulk tissue. Sequenced sample: tumor-adjacent normal liver tissue. Source of these receptors: a man aged 40-55 years with primary liver carcinoma and hepatitis B virus infection.

This clonotype was found many times. The gene calls are TRBV12-3 or TRBV12-4 and TRBJ2-5; TRBD2 matches at 9 bases. This CDR3 region has 15 residues. V shed 6 bases, J shed 5 bases, and the junction held 10 bases outside the gene matches. CDR3 sequence reads: CASRTGAGGGETQYF. The CDR3 nucleotides read TGTGCCAGCAGGACGGGAGCGGGAGGAGGGGAGACCCAGTACTTC.

On this clonotype: This likely comes from a read error, as the CDR3 has no conserved phenylalanine or tryptophan at its end. The rearrangement joins TRBV6-1 to TRBJ2-7; perhaps TRBD1 as D (6 bases). Trimming left V 10 bases short and J 4 bases short, with 17 bases between. The CDR3 extends over 13 amino acids. CDR1 and CDR2 (germline): MNHNS, SASEGT. CDR3 sequence reads: CATGAAVEYEQYY. DNA of the CDR3: TGTGCCACAGGGGCCGCGGTAGAATACGAGCAGTACTAT.

This clonotype has more than one count but fewer than ten. One end of the junction does not line up with germline, which may come from a read error. V is TRBV5-5 and J is TRBJ2-3; no clear D. Germline V gene lookup returns CDR1 SGHKS and CDR2 YYEKEE (reference sequence). The CDR3 length is 11 residues. The CDR3 coding sequence is TGTGCCAACAGCTTTGGAGATACGCAGTATTTT. It codes for CANSFGDTQYF.

The chain links TRBV6-2 or TRBV6-3 to TRBJ2-6, with a tentative D call TRBD2 (5 bases). The CDR3 spans 15 residues. CDR1 is MNHEY, CDR2 SVGEGT, per germline. V lost 10 bases to trimming and J lost 5 bases, with 18 bases between them. CDR3: CATLPYETRANVLTF. CDR3 nucleotides: TGTGCCACCCTCCCCTACGAGACTAGGGCCAACGTCCTGACTTTC.

With regard to this clonotype: Since no conserved phenylalanine or tryptophan closes the CDR3, a read error is the likely cause. The V gene is TRBV2, the J gene TRBJ2-1; a weak D match, TRBD2 (5 bases). Germline assignment: CDR1 SNHLY and CDR2 FYNNEI. With 5 bases removed from V and 7 bases from J, the gap between germline ends came to 15 bases. The CDR3 is 14 residues long. DNA of the CDR3: TGTGCCAGCAGTCCCTGGGTCCGGGATAATGAGCAGTTCCTC. Translation: CASSPWVRDNEQFL.

Concerning this clonotype itself: A read error is possible here, since a much larger clone lies one base away. The chain employs TRBV5-4 and TRBJ1-1; D is unclear. The CDR3 contains 13 residues. Germline assignment: CDR1 SGHNT and CDR2 YYREEE (reference sequence). CDR3 nucleotides: TGTGCCAGCAACTTGGCGGGAATACCCGAAGCTTTCTTT. As protein: CASNLAGIPEAFF.

Worth noting for this clonotype: Without the conserved terminal phenylalanine or tryptophan, this CDR3 likely stems from a read error. The CDR3 is CYVEYNEQFS. CDR3 coding DNA: TGCTACGTTGAATACAATGAGCAGTTCTCC. V and J are TRBV29-1 and TRBJ2-1, with D unresolved. This CDR3 has 10 residues. Germline CDR1 is SQVTM and CDR2 is ANQGSEA.

Notes on this clonotype: A read error may be the cause here, since a much bigger clone is one base away. V and J are TRBV12-5 and TRBJ1-1; 7 bases fit TRBD1. Per the germline V gene, CDR1 is LGHNT and CDR2 is FRNRAP. The CDR3 is made up of 12 amino acids. For the CDR3, the DNA is TGTGCTAGTGGTTTGGGACAGGGAAAAGCTATCTTT. Translating it yields CASGLGQGKAIF.

Of note for this clonotype: Being one base from a much bigger clone, this may be a read error. The chain carries TRBV5-1 and TRBJ2-1, with D perhaps TRBD1 (5 bases). The CDR3 sequence is 14 residues long. Germline V gives CDR1 SGHRS, CDR2 YFSETQ. Trimming took 0 bases from V and 9 from J, leaving 13 bases between them. CDR3 protein: CASSLEAVGAEQFF. CDR3 bases: TGCGCCAGCAGCTTGGAGGCGGTTGGGGCTGAGCAGTTCTTC.

The chain is built from TRBV11-2 and TRBJ2-3, with 8 bases matching TRBD2. Germline assignment: CDR1 SGHAT and CDR2 FQNNGV. CDR3 length equals 17 residues. V trimming: 1 base; J trimming: 4 bases; junction bases outside the gene matches: 10. CDR3 region: CASSLGPWREDADTQYF. CDR3 bases: TGTGCCAGCAGCTTAGGGCCGTGGCGGGAGGATGCAGATACGCAGTATTTT.

A word on this clonotype: This clone may be a read error of a much larger clone one base away. The chain carries TRBV7-9 and TRBJ1-4, with D unresolved. V lost 4 bases, J lost 0 bases, and 9 bases lay in between. Germline-derived CDR1 and CDR2 are SEHNR and FQNEAQ (reference sequence). This CDR3 contains 15 residues. The CDR3 sequence: CASSYDGATNEKLFF. CDR3 nucleotide sequence: TGTGCCAGCAGCTACGACGGTGCAACTAATGAAAAACTGTTTTTT. Combining the CDR3 with reference TRBV7-9 and TRBJ1-4 gives the whole variable domain DTGVSQNPRHKITKRGQNVTFRCDPISEHNRLYWYRQTLGQGPEFLTYFQNEAQLEKSRLLSDRFSAERPKGSFSTLEIQRTEQGDSAMYLCASSYDGATNEKLFFGSGTQLSVL.

Note on this clonotype: Germline and junction disagree at one end, which may indicate a read error. The chain has TRBV28 and TRBJ2-7, with 8 bases identical to TRBD2. This CDR3 region has 19 residues. From germline, CDR1 is MDHEN and CDR2 SYDVKM. CDR3 bases: TGTACCAGCAGTTCTTTCGGACTAACGGGAGGGCGAAACTCCTACGAGCAGTACTTC. This gives the protein CTSSSFGLTGGRNSYEQYF.

This clonotype was counted at least ten times. The chain employs TRBV29-1 and TRBJ1-2, with D possibly TRBD1 on 5 matching bases. V lost 1 base, J lost 6 bases, and 15 bases lay in between. Germline CDR1 reads SQVTM; CDR2 reads ANQGSEA. The CDR3 is 14 residues long. The CDR3 here is CSVEAEEGVDGYTF. The CDR3 DNA is TGCAGCGTTGAAGCGGAAGAAGGGGTGGATGGCTACACCTTC.

As regards this clonotype: Given a much more abundant clone one base away, this may be a read error. The rearrangement links TRBV6-1 to TRBJ2-6, with 7 positions matching TRBD1. The CDR3 covers 18 residues. Germline V gene data show CDR1 as MNHNS and CDR2 as SASEGT. The CDR3 sequence is CTSSGYRGPTSGANVLTF. In DNA form, the CDR3 reads TGTACCAGCAGTGGATACAGGGGTCCTACCTCTGGGGCCAACGTCCTGACTTTC.

Comments on this clonotype: Compared with germline, one end of the junction differs, possibly owing to a read error. V is TRBV7-8 and J is TRBJ2-1; D tentatively fits TRBD1 or TRBD2 (6 bases each). This CDR3 region has 17 residues. The germline gives CDR1 SGHVS, CDR2 FQNEAQ. CDR3 nucleotides: TGTACCAGCAGCTTGTTAGGGGGTAACGGGAGAACCAATGAGCAGTTCTTT. Its translation is CTSSLLGGNGRTNEQFF. Together with reference TRBV7-8 and TRBJ2-1, the CDR3 gives the full variable domain: GAGVSQSPRYKVAKRGQDVALRCDPISGHVSLFWYQQALGQGPEFLTYFQNEAQLDKSGLPSDRFFAERPEGSVSTLKIQRTQQEDSAVYLCTSSLLGGNGRTNEQFFGPGTRLTVL.

Worth noting for this clonotype: The junction differs from germline at one of its ends, possibly a read error. The rearrangement links TRBV29-1 to TRBJ2-7, with 7 bases that match TRBD1. CDR3 size: 14 residues. CDR1 is SQVTM, CDR2 ANQGSEA, per germline. The CDR3 region is CNVAGTASSYEKYF. The CDR3 coding sequence is TGCAACGTCGCAGGGACAGCGAGTTCCTACGAGAAGTACTTC.

This clonotype was seen at least ten times. The chain employs TRBV29-1 and TRBJ2-5; D gene ambiguous. From germline, CDR1 is SQVTM and CDR2 ANQGSEA. The CDR3 spans 13 residues. Trimming took 2 bases from V and 5 from J, leaving 12 bases between them. The CDR3 sequence is CSVETGPRETQYF. In DNA form, the CDR3 reads TGCAGCGTTGAAACCGGGCCCCGGGAGACCCAGTACTTC.

In its sample, this clonotype was seen many times. The V call is TRBV11-1, the J call TRBJ2-1; D is unresolved. Germline V gene data show CDR1 as SGHAT and CDR2 as FQDESV (reference sequence). The CDR3 extends over 13 amino acids. Deletions cut 5 bases from V and 5 bases from J, with 10 bases between. The CDR3 spells CASSVGLNNEQFF. The CDR3 nucleotides read TGTGCCAGCAGCGTTGGCCTGAACAATGAGCAGTTCTTC.

In its sample, this clonotype was seen many times. This chain uses TRBV11-1 with TRBJ1-1, with D possibly being TRBD1 (5 bases). With 0 bases removed from V and 1 base from J, the gap between germline ends came to 9 bases. The germline V gene encodes CDR1 SGHAT and CDR2 FQDESV (reference sequence). CDR3 length: 15 amino acids. The CDR3 DNA follows: TGTGCCAGCAGCTTAGCAGGGGCTAGGAACACTGAAGCTTTCTTT. Translated: CASSLAGARNTEAFF.

V is TRBV12-3 or TRBV12-4 and J is TRBJ2-7; perhaps D is TRBD1 or TRBD2 (5 bases each). V gave up 8 bases and J gave up 6 bases, with 29 bases separating them. The CDR3 has 17 residues. The CDR3 is CASAAGPTGLPTPEQYF. CDR3 nucleotides: TGTGCCAGCGCCGCAGGCCCTACAGGACTTCCGACCCCCGAGCAGTACTTC.

As regards this clonotype: Just one base apart from a much larger clone, this may be a read error. The CDR3 sequence is CPSSVQGVTNERLFF. CDR3 nucleotides: TGTCCCAGCAGTGTACAGGGGGTAACTAATGAAAGACTGTTTTTT. The chain uses TRBV6-1 and TRBJ1-4; 8 nucleotides match TRBD1. The CDR3 extends over 15 amino acids. Germline assignment: CDR1 MNHNS and CDR2 SASEGT.

With respect to this clonotype: Since the CDR3 does not end with the conserved phenylalanine or tryptophan, this likely comes from a read error. The gene calls are TRBV5-4 and TRBJ2-5; D tentatively fits TRBD1 or TRBD2 (5 bases each). The germline CDR1 and CDR2 sequences are SGHNT and YYREEE (reference sequence). The CDR3 sequence is 15 residues long. Trimming pared 1 base from V and 5 bases from J, leaving 15 bases between. The CDR3 loop is CASSLNGDGQETQYL. As DNA, the CDR3 is TGTGCCAGCAGCTTGAACGGGGACGGTCAGGAGACCCAGTACCTC.

This clonotype was seen a few times. The rearrangement joins TRBV4-1 to TRBJ1-3; D is unresolved. The germline V gene encodes CDR1 MGHRA and CDR2 YSYEKL. V shed 0 bases and J shed 0 bases, with 12 bases lying between them. The CDR3 has 17 amino acids. As DNA, the CDR3 is TGCGCCAGCAGCCAAGATTCCCCTACTCACTCTGGAAACACCATATATTTT. Its translation is CASSQDSPTHSGNTIYF.

This clonotype has at least ten counts. This chain uses TRBV7-9 with TRBJ2-2; D is unresolved. The CDR3 runs 12 residues. CDR1 and CDR2 from the germline V gene are SEHNR and FQNEAQ (reference sequence). The germline V and J ends were trimmed by 6 bases and 5 bases, with 7 bases remaining between them. This chain's CDR3 is CASRAGTGELFF. The CDR3 DNA reads TGTGCCAGCAGGGCCGGGACCGGGGAGCTGTTTTTT.

The sample holds a few counts of this clonotype. Since the CDR3 does not end with the conserved phenylalanine or tryptophan, this likely comes from a read error. The DNA is left out, because the CDR3 cannot be placed on it with certainty; the CDR3 is given as TCRdb lists it. CDR3: CASSYSGRFGEHYL. The rearrangement links TRBV6-6 to TRBJ2-7. The CDR3 comprises 14 residues, both ends counted. Looked up from germline, CDR1 is MNHNY and CDR2 is SVGAGI (reference sequence).

At least ten counts were recorded for this clonotype. V usage is TRBV5-6 and J usage is TRBJ2-1; 8 bases fit TRBD1. V dropped 0 bases and J dropped 4; count of bases not matched to a gene: 18. The germline V gene encodes CDR1 SGHDT and CDR2 YYEEEE. This CDR3 has 20 amino acids. This CDR3 is CASSLVGRVVDREKYNEQFF. As DNA, the CDR3 is TGTGCCAGCAGCTTGGTAGGTCGGGTTGTGGACAGGGAAAAATACAATGAGCAGTTCTTC.